These 25 T cell receptor beta chains share one sample of origin, sequenced in a study of T cell responses to AZD1222 COVID-19 vaccine. TCRdb's copy holds only in-frame clones and misses some; the assay was immunoSEQ multiplex PCR. The table shows 100,000 to 150,000 clones, with approximately 89% occurring only once. Source: peripheral blood, taken on day 0 of AZD1222 vaccination. These receptors all stem from an adult in good health.

The chain links TRBV28 to TRBJ1-3; no reliable D call. V gave up 7 bases and J gave up 0 bases, with 10 bases separating them. The germline CDR1 and CDR2 sequences are MDHEN and SYDVKM. The CDR3 spans 14 residues. In nucleotides, the CDR3 is TGTGCCAGCATCGACCGCCGCTCTGGAAACACCATATATTTT. Residues: CASIDRRSGNTIYF.

The CDR3 coding sequence is TGTGCCAGCAGCAAGAATATGAACACTGAAGCTTTCTTT. The encoded protein is CASSKNMNTEAFF. This chain joins TRBV6-4 and TRBJ1-1; unclear D gene. There are 13 residues in the CDR3. V was clipped by 6 bases and J by 0 bases, with 8 bases between them. Germline V lookup: CDR1 MRHNA, CDR2 SNTAGT.

The V gene is TRBV27, the J gene TRBJ1-5; 8 nucleotides align to TRBD1. V was pared by 2 bases and J by 6 bases, with 9 bases of the junction left unmatched. The CDR3 runs 16 residues. Germline loops: CDR1 MNHEY, CDR2 SMNVEV (reference sequence). The CDR3 DNA follows: TGTGCCAGCAGTTTACTAGGGCAGGGGGCAACTCAGCCCCAGCATTTT. Translation gives CASSLLGQGATQPQHF.

J is TRBJ1-6 and V is TRBV6-5; 8 positions match TRBD1. The length of the CDR3 is 15 residues. Germline CDR1 reads MNHEY; CDR2 reads SVGAGI. J lost 6 bases, V lost 3 bases, and 4 bases had no gene match. This CDR3 is CASSYLTGVNSPLHF. CDR3 bases: TGTGCCAGCAGTTATCTGACAGGGGTTAATTCACCCCTCCACTTT.

V gene TRBV29-1 combines with J gene TRBJ2-7, with TRBD1 identical over 10 bases. V dropped 1 base and J dropped 6; count of bases not matched to a gene: 9. The V gene's germline CDR1 is SQVTM and CDR2 ANQGSEA. The CDR3 extends over 15 amino acids. The CDR3 DNA follows: TGCAGCGTTGAAGGCTTCGGGACAGGGGAGGTCGAGCAGTACTTC. It specifies CSVEGFGTGEVEQYF.

This clone was seen only once. V usage is TRBV4-3 and J usage is TRBJ1-6, with a tentative D call TRBD1 (6 bases). Trimming took 0 bases from V and 3 from J, leaving 6 bases between them. Germline V gene lookup returns CDR1 LGHNA and CDR2 YSLEER. The CDR3 runs to 15 residues. The CDR3 reads CASSQEGGYNSPLHF. As DNA, the CDR3 is TGCGCCAGCAGCCAAGAAGGGGGCTATAATTCACCCCTCCACTTT.

This clone appeared once. This chain joins TRBV5-4 and TRBJ2-3; D tentatively reads TRBD1 or TRBD2 (6 bases each). The V gene's germline CDR1 is SGHNT and CDR2 YYREEE (reference sequence). The CDR3 is 13 residues long. Trimming stripped 2 bases from V and 4 bases from J, with 8 bases between. The CDR3 DNA reads TGTGCCAGCAGCTTAAGGGGGGCAGATACGCAGTATTTT. Translating it yields CASSLRGADTQYF. The complete variable domain, with remaining parts taken from reference TRBV5-4 and TRBJ2-3, reads ETGVTQSPTHLIKTRGQQVTLRCSSQSGHNTVSWYQQALGQGPQFIFQYYREEENGRGNFPPRFSGLQFPNYSSELNVNALELDDSALYLCASSLRGADTQYFGPGTRLTVL.

This chain uses TRBV13 with TRBJ2-7; D not resolved. The CDR3 spans 11 residues. Per germline, CDR1 PRHDT and CDR2 FYEKMQ (reference sequence). V lost 4 bases and J lost 3, with 4 bases in between. The CDR3 loop is CASSWYYEQYF. The CDR3, as DNA: TGTGCCAGCAGCTGGTACTACGAGCAGTACTTC. The whole variable domain, remainder taken from reference TRBV13 and TRBJ2-7, is AAGVIQSPRHLIKEKRETATLKCYPIPRHDTVYWYQQGPGQDPQFLISFYEKMQSDKGSIPDRFSAQQFSDYHSELNMSSLELGDSALYFCASSWYYEQYFGPGTRLTVT.

The chain employs TRBV27 and TRBJ2-7; 10 bases agree with TRBD1. The CDR3 is 14 residues long. CDR1 and CDR2 (germline): MNHEY, SMNVEV (reference sequence). Losses at the gene ends were 6 bases for V and 6 bases for J; bases not matched to a gene: 8. The CDR3 DNA reads as TGTGCCAGCAGAACCTCGGGACAGGGGACCGAGCAGTACTTC. It encodes CASRTSGQGTEQYF.

This clone was detected a few times. This rearrangement joins TRBV6-2 or TRBV6-3 to TRBJ2-1, with 10 bases fitting TRBD2. CDR3 size: 15 residues. Trimming took 2 bases from V and 6 from J; bases not matched to a gene: 4. Germline V gene sequence: CDR1 MNHEY, CDR2 SVGEGT. The CDR3 DNA follows: TGTGCCAGCAGTTACGAGTTAGCGGGGGGCAATGAGCAGTTCTTC. It is translated as CASSYELAGGNEQFF.

Only a few counts were recorded for this clone. The CDR3 coding sequence is TGTGCCAGCAGCCTCAGAGGTTCTTACCAGCATTTT. It specifies CASSLRGSYQHF. The chain couples TRBV13 to TRBJ1-5; D unresolved. The germline gives CDR1 PRHDT, CDR2 FYEKMQ (reference sequence). Trimming shortened V by 5 bases and J by 12 bases, and 14 bases separated the two germline ends. The CDR3 is 12 residues long.

The chain has TRBV9 and TRBJ2-5; D might be TRBD1 (7 bases). This CDR3 spans 14 amino acids. With 4 bases removed from V and 5 bases from J, the gap between germline ends came to 15 bases. The germline gives CDR1 SGDLS, CDR2 YYNGEE. CDR3 coding DNA: TGTGCCAGCAGCTCGGCAGGGGGGTTCGAGACCCAGTACTTC. Its translation is CASSSAGGFETQYF.

This chain connects TRBV5-1 to TRBJ1-6; D is possibly TRBD1 (5 bases). The V end lost 0 bases, the J end lost 9 bases, and 7 bases lay between the germline ends. The germline V gene has CDR1 SGHRS and CDR2 YFSETQ. The CDR3 is made up of 13 amino acids. CDR3 protein: CASSLAGLSPLHF. The CDR3 DNA reads as TGCGCCAGCAGCTTGGCAGGGCTTTCACCCCTCCACTTT.

The rearrangement uses TRBV9 and TRBJ2-1; 8 bases agree with TRBD2. This CDR3 contains 18 residues. J was trimmed by 2 bases and V by 4 bases; bases with no gene match: 14. Germline lookup yields CDR1 SGDLS and CDR2 YYNGEE. CDR3 region: CASSPYGGGLGAYNEQFF. The CDR3 coding sequence is TGTGCCAGCAGCCCTTACGGGGGGGGACTAGGTGCCTACAATGAGCAGTTCTTC.

This chain links TRBV4-1 with TRBJ2-7, with 7 bases fitting TRBD2. There are 13 residues in the CDR3. V shed 2 bases, J shed 6 bases, and the junction held 4 bases outside the gene matches. Per germline, CDR1 MGHRA and CDR2 YSYEKL. CDR3 in amino acids: CASSQYGGFEQYF. CDR3 nucleotide sequence: TGCGCCAGCAGCCAATACGGGGGGTTCGAGCAGTACTTC.

The chain couples TRBV7-9 to TRBJ1-4, with D unclear. With 1 base removed from V and 3 bases from J, the gap between germline ends came to 12 bases. The germline V gene has CDR1 SEHNR and CDR2 FQNEAQ (reference sequence). The CDR3 totals 16 residues. In nucleotides, the CDR3 is TGTGCCAGCAGCTTAGGCGAGGTTTTGGCTAATGAAAAACTGTTTTTT. As protein: CASSLGEVLANEKLFF.

V gene TRBV7-3 combines with J gene TRBJ2-1; 7 bases agree with TRBD2. The CDR3 runs 16 residues. J lost 2 bases, V lost 5 bases, and 9 bases had no gene match. Germline V CDR1 and CDR2: SGHTA, FQGTGA. CDR3 in amino acids: CASSLVGGTTYNEQFF. The CDR3 nucleotides are TGTGCCAGCAGCCTCGTTGGGGGGACTACCTACAATGAGCAGTTCTTC.

The CDR3 is CASSFLGQGSNTEAFF. The CDR3 nucleotides are TGCGCCAGCAGCTTTCTGGGACAGGGGTCAAACACTGAAGCTTTCTTT. This chain connects TRBV5-1 to TRBJ1-1; 10 bases line up with TRBD1. Germline V gives CDR1 SGHRS, CDR2 YFSETQ. The trim removed 2 bases at V and 2 bases at J, leaving 6 bases unmatched. The CDR3 sequence is 16 residues long.

This clone has only a few counts. The rearrangement links TRBV2 to TRBJ1-2, with D unresolved. This CDR3 region has 13 residues. Germline lookup yields CDR1 SNHLY and CDR2 FYNNEI. Trimming took off 2 bases at V and 6 bases at J, with 10 bases between the two ends. The CDR3 nucleotides read TGTGCCAGCAGTGAACGGCGGGAGGATGGCTACACCTTC. The encoded protein is CASSERREDGYTF.

V and J are TRBV6-5 and TRBJ2-7, with TRBD1 matching 9 bases. CDR3 length equals 15 residues. Germline V gene sequence: CDR1 MNHEY, CDR2 SVGAGI. V was clipped by 2 bases and J by 5 bases; unmatched bases: 7. Here the CDR3 reads CASSYRDRDIDEQYF. In nucleotides, the CDR3 is TGTGCCAGCAGTTACCGGGACAGGGATATTGACGAGCAGTACTTC.

The chain joins TRBV18 to TRBJ1-1; maybe TRBD1 (5 bases). The V gene's germline CDR1 is KGHSH and CDR2 LQKENI. V lost 4 bases to trimming and J lost 2 bases, with 20 bases between them. CDR3 length equals 17 residues. The DNA for the CDR3 is TGTGCCAGCTCACAGGGGATGACCGGAGACACAAACACTGAAGCTTTCTTT. This sequence encodes CASSQGMTGDTNTEAFF.

The chain recombines TRBV9 with TRBJ2-7; 7 bases fit TRBD2. The CDR3 sequence is 15 residues long. The V gene end was trimmed by 0 bases and the J gene end by 1 base; junction bases not matched to a gene: 4. CDR1 SGDLS and CDR2 YYNGEE come from the germline V gene. The CDR3 here is CASSVGGSLSYEQYF. The CDR3 region has the DNA TGTGCCAGCAGCGTAGGCGGGAGTTTATCCTACGAGCAGTACTTC.

The chain joins TRBV25-1 to TRBJ2-5; either TRBD1 or TRBD2 may fit D (6 bases each). V was trimmed by 3 bases and J by 5 bases, leaving 16 bases between them. Germline CDR1 is MGHDK and CDR2 is SYGVNS. The CDR3 covers 15 residues. CDR3 sequence: CASSEGGGGWETQYF. In DNA form, the CDR3 reads TGTGCCAGCAGTGAGGGGGGTGGGGGCTGGGAGACCCAGTACTTC.

The rearrangement links TRBV6-5 to TRBJ1-2; no clear D. The CDR3 has 16 residues. V was trimmed by 0 bases and J by 2 bases, leaving 13 bases between them. In germline, CDR1 is MNHEY, CDR2 SVGAGI. The CDR3 here is CASSYSGGRQNYGYTF. The CDR3 DNA reads TGTGCCAGCAGTTACTCCGGCGGGCGGCAAAACTATGGCTACACCTTC.

The J gene is TRBJ2-1, the V gene TRBV7-8, with D unresolved. The V gene lost 5 bases and the J gene lost 8 bases, with 16 bases spanning the gap. Germline V gene data show CDR1 as SGHVS and CDR2 as FQNEAQ. The CDR3 is made up of 14 amino acids. The CDR3 sequence is CASSTHTVDDEQFF. CDR3 DNA sequence: TGTGCCAGCAGCACCCACACGGTTGACGATGAGCAGTTCTTC. The whole variable domain, remainder taken from reference TRBV7-8 and TRBJ2-1, is GAGVSQSPRYKVAKRGQDVALRCDPISGHVSLFWYQQALGQGPEFLTYFQNEAQLDKSGLPSDRFFAERPEGSVSTLKIQRTQQEDSAVYLCASSTHTVDDEQFFGPGTRLTVL.